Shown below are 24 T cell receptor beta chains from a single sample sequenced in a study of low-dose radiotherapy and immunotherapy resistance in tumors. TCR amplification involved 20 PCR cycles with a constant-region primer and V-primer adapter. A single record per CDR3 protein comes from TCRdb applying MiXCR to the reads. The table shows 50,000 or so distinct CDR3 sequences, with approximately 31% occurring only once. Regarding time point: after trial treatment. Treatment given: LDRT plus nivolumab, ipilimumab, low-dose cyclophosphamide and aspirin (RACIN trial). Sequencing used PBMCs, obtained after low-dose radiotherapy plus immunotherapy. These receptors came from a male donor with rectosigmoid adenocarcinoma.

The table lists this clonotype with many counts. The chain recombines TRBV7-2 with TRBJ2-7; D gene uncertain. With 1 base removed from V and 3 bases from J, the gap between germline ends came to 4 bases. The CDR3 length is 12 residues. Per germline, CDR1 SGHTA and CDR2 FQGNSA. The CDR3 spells CASSLDHYEQYF. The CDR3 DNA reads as TGTGCCAGCAGCTTAGACCACTACGAGCAGTACTTC.

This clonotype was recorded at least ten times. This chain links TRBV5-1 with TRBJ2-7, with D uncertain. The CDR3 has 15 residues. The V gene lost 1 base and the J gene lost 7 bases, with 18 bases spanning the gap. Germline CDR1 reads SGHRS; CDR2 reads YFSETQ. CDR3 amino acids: CASSLPLGQSSEQYF. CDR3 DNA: TGCGCCAGCAGCTTGCCTCTTGGGCAATCTAGTGAGCAGTACTTC.

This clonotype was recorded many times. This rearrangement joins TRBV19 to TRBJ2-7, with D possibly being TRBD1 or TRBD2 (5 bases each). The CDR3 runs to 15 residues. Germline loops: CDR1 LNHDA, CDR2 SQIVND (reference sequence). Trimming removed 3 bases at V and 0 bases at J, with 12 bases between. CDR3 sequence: CASSIGAETSYEQYF. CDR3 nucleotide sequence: TGTGCCAGTAGTATCGGGGCGGAGACCTCCTACGAGCAGTACTTC.

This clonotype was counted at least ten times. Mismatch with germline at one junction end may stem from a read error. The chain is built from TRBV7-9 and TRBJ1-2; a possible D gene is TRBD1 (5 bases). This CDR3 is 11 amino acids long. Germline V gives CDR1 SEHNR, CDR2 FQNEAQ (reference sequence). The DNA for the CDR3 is TGTGCCAGCAGCCCCGACGGGGGTAAACACTTC. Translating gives CASSPDGGKHF.

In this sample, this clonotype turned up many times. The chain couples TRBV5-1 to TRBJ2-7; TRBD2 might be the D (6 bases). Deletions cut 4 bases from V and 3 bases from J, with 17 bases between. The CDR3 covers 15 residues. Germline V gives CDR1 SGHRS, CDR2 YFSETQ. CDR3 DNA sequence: TGCGCCAGCAGCGCGCGGCTGACAGCGGGCTACGAGCAGTACTTC. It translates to CASSARLTAGYEQYF.

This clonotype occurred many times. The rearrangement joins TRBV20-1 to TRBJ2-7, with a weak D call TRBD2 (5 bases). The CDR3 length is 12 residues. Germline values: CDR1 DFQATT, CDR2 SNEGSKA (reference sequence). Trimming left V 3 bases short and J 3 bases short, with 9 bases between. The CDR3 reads CSARRGIYEQYF. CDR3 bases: TGCAGTGCTAGGCGAGGGATCTACGAGCAGTACTTC.

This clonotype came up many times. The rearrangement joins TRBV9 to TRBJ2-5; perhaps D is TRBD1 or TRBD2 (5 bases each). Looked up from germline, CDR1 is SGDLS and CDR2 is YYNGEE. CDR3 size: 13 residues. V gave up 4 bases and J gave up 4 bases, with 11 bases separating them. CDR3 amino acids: CASSPLGVETQYF. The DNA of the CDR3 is TGTGCCAGCAGCCCCTTGGGGGTAGAGACCCAGTACTTC.

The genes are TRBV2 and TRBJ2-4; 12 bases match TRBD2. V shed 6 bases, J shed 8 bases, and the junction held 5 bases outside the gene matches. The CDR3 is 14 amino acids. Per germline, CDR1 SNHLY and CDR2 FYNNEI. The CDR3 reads CASSSSGRAYIQYF. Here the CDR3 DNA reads TGTGCCAGCAGCTCTAGCGGGAGGGCGTACATTCAGTACTTC. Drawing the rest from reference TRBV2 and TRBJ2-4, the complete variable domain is EPEVTQTPSHQVTQMGQEVILRCVPISNHLYFYWYRQILGQKVEFLVSFYNNEISEKSEIFDDQFSVERPDGSNFTLKIRSTKLEDSAMYFCASSSSGRAYIQYFGAGTRLSVL.

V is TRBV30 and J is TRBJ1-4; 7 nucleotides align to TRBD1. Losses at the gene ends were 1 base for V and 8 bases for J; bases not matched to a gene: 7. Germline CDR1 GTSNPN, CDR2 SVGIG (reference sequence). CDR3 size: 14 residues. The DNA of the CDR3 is TGTGCCTGGAGTGCTAACAGGGGAAGGGAAAAACTGTTTTTT. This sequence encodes CAWSANRGREKLFF.

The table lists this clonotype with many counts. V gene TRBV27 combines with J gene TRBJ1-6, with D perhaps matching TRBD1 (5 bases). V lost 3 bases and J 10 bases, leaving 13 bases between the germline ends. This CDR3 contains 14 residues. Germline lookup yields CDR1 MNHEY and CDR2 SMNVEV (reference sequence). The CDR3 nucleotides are TGTGCCAGCAGTTTGGGGGGTGGAAAGTCACCCCTCCACTTT. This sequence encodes CASSLGGGKSPLHF.

CDR3 bases: TGCGCCAGCAGCCAAGATCCGAGGCGGGGGGCCTACAATGAGCAGTTCTTC. Its translation: CASSQDPRRGAYNEQFF. V is TRBV4-1 and J is TRBJ2-1, with 8 nucleotides matching TRBD2. Germline CDR1 MGHRA, CDR2 YSYEKL. The CDR3 spans 17 residues. V gave up 0 bases and J gave up 2 bases; unmatched junction bases: 6.

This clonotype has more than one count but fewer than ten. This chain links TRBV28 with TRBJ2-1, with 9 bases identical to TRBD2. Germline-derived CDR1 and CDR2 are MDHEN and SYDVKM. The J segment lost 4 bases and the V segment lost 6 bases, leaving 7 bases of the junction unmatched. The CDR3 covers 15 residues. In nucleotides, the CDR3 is TGTGCCAGCAGCCTCGGACTAGCGAGTTACAATGAGCAGTTCTTC. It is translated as CASSLGLASYNEQFF.

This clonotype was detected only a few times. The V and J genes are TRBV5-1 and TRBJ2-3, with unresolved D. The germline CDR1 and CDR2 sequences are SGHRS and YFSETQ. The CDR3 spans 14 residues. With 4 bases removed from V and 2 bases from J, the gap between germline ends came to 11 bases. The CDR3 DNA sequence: TGCGCCAGCAGCCTGTCGGAACCCACAGATACGCAGTATTTT. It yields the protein CASSLSEPTDTQYF.

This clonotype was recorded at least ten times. The DNA for the CDR3 is TGTGCCTCGTGGGGCGGCCGAGACACCGGGGAGCTGTTTTTT. Translation gives CASWGGRDTGELFF. This sequence joins TRBV27 and TRBJ2-2; D is possibly TRBD1 (5 bases). Germline CDR1 is MNHEY and CDR2 is SMNVEV (reference sequence). The CDR3 consists of 14 residues. The V end was cut by 11 bases, the J end by 3 bases, with 16 bases between.

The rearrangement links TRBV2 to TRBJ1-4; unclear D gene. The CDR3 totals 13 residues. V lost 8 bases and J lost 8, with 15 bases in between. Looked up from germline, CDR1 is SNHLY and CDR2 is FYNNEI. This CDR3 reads CASARVGEEKLFF. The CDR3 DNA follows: TGTGCCAGCGCTCGGGTCGGGGAAGAAAAACTGTTTTTT.

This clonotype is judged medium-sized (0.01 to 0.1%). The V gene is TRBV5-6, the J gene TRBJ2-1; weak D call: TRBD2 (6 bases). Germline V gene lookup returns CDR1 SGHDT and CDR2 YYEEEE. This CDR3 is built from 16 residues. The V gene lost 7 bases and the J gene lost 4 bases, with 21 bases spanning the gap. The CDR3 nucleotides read TGTGCCAGCTGGTCTTTGACTAGTGGAAATTACAATGAGCAGTTCTTC. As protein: CASWSLTSGNYNEQFF.

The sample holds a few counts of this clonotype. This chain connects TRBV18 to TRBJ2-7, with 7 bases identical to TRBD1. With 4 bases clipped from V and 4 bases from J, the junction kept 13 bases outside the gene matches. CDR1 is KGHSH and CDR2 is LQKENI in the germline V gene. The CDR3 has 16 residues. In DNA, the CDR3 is TGTGCCAGCTCACAAAATACTCCGGGACAGAGTTACGAGCAGTACTTC. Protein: CASSQNTPGQSYEQYF.

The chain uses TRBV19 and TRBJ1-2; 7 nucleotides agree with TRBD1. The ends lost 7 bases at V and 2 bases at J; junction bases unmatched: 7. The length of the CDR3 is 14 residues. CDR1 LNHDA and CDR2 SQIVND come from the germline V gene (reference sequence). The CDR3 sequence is CASTIGTANYGYTF. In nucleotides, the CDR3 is TGTGCCAGTACCATAGGGACAGCCAACTATGGCTACACCTTC.

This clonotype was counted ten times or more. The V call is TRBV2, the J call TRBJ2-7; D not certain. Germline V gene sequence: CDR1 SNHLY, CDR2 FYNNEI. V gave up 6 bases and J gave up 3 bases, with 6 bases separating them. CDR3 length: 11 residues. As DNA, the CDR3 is TGTGCCAGCAGGAGACGCTACGAGCAGTACTTC. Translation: CASRRRYEQYF.

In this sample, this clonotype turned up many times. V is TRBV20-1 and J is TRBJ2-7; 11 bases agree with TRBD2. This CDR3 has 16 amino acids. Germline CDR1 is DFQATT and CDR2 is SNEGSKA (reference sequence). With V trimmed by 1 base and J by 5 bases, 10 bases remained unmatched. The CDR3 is CSARAELAGDVDEQYF. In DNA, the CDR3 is TGCAGTGCTAGAGCCGAACTAGCGGGAGATGTCGACGAGCAGTACTTC.

The CDR3 protein is CAIKGQGGARSYEQYF. The CDR3 DNA follows: TGTGCCATAAAGGGACAGGGTGGGGCCAGGTCCTACGAGCAGTACTTC. The J gene is TRBJ2-7, the V gene TRBV11-2; TRBD1 matches 9 bases. CDR3 size: 16 residues. CDR1 is SGHAT and CDR2 is FQNNGV in the germline V gene. The V gene end was trimmed by 10 bases and the J gene end by 1 base; junction bases not matched to a gene: 14.

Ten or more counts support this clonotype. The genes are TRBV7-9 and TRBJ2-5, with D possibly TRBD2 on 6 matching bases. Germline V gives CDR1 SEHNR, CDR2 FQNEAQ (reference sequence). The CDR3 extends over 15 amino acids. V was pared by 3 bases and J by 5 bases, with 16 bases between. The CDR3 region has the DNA TGTGCCAGCAGCTTTACTTCGGGACTCGCGGAGACCCAGTACTTC. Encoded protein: CASSFTSGLAETQYF.

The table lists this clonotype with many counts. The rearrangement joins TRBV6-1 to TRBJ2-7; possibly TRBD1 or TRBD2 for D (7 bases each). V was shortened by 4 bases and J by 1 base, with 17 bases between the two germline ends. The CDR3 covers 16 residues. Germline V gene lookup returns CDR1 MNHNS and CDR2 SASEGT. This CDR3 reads CASSAAARGGSYEQYF. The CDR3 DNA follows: TGTGCCAGCAGTGCTGCTGCCAGGGGGGGATCCTACGAGCAGTACTTC.

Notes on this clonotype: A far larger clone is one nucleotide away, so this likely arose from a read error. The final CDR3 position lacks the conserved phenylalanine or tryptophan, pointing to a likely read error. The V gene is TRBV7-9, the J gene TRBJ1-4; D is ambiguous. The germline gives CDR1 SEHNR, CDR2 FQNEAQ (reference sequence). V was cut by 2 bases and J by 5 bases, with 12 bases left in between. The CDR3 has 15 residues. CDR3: CASSLSGTRNEKLFS. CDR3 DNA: TGTGCCAGCAGCTTATCGGGCACGCGAAATGAAAAACTGTTTTCT.